Given below is one TCR beta chain in context. Its antigen is undetermined. This sample is drawn from a study of OX40 agonist ivuxolimab in advanced cancers. Study overall: Partial response was recorded in three patients: one hepatocellular carcinoma and two cutaneous melanoma cases. The study's findings and limits: In the 0.1 to 3.0 mg/kg range, CD4+ and CD8+ blood T cells had expanded clonally by week 6. Also showing low normalized T-cell clonal expansion were some of the nonresponders.

V shed 2 bases and J 3 bases; nucleotides not matched to a gene: 12. Germline CDR1 reads LNHDA; CDR2 reads SQIVND (reference sequence). This CDR3 is 18 amino acids long. Sequenced by immunoSEQ multiplex PCR; TCRdb stores in-frame clones only, minus some. Here the sample spans fewer than 75,000 clones, about 87% being singletons. The source was CD4+ or CD8+ T cells sorted from blood, collected in a trial of the OX40 agonist ivuxolimab. The source of this sequence is an adult with an advanced solid tumor such as melanoma, head and neck, liver or kidney cancer. The rearrangement joins TRBV19 to TRBJ1-5; 8 nucleotides agree with TRBD1. CDR3: CASSIRANRGYDNQPQHF. The CDR3 DNA follows: TGTGCCAGTAGTATAAGGGCAAACAGGGGGTATGACAATCAGCCCCAGCATTTT.